The 30 T cell receptor beta chains below were found in one sample sequenced in a study of shared clonotypes between healthy human individuals. Profiling relied on immunoSEQ multiplex PCR, and the TCRdb table lists in-frame clones only, not all of them. The data hold around 1.4 million clones, with around 98.5% observed a single time. Sequences were obtained from naive CD4+ T cells sorted from blood. Subset described: CD45RA+ positively selected. The source is a man younger than 40 in good health.

The chain recombines TRBV5-8 with TRBJ1-3; TRBD1 matches 7 bases. Per the germline V gene, CDR1 is SGHTS and CDR2 is YDEGEE. The CDR3 spans 15 residues. J was trimmed by 3 bases and V by 5 bases; bases with no gene match: 8. The chain's CDR3 is CASSLGQVDGNTIYF. For the CDR3, the DNA is TGTGCCAGCAGTTTAGGACAGGTGGATGGAAACACCATATATTTT.

The chain combines TRBV27 with TRBJ2-3; possibly TRBD2 for D (5 bases). The CDR3 has 14 amino acids. CDR1 and CDR2 (germline): MNHEY, SMNVEV (reference sequence). The V and J ends lost 7 bases and 3 bases respectively, with 14 bases between them. As DNA, the CDR3 is TGTGCCAGCACCCCGGGGTGGCGGACAGATACGCAGTATTTT. Amino acids: CASTPGWRTDTQYF.

The chain is built from TRBV2 and TRBJ2-1; the match to TRBD2 covers 8 bases. Germline V CDR1 and CDR2: SNHLY, FYNNEI. Trimming at V came to 6 bases and at J to 5 bases, leaving 9 bases not matched to a gene. CDR3 length: 15 amino acids. Here the CDR3 DNA reads TGTGCCAGCAGGTTCGAACTAGCGGAGAACAATGAGCAGTTCTTC. Translation gives CASRFELAENNEQFF.

The chain recombines TRBV6-5 with TRBJ2-3; D is ambiguous. V lost 4 bases to trimming and J lost 2 bases, with 10 bases between them. Germline CDR1 is MNHEY and CDR2 is SVGAGI. This CDR3 contains 14 residues. The CDR3: CASSWRVDTDTQYF. The CDR3, as DNA: TGTGCCAGCAGTTGGCGCGTCGACACAGATACGCAGTATTTT.

This chain uses TRBV20-1 with TRBJ1-2; D gene uncertain. Germline V gives CDR1 DFQATT, CDR2 SNEGSKA (reference sequence). V was pared by 3 bases and J by 7 bases, with 9 bases between. The CDR3 loop spans 11 amino acids. CDR3 sequence reads: CSARETSGYTF. The DNA of the CDR3 is TGCAGTGCTAGGGAGACAAGTGGCTACACCTTC.

The rearrangement joins TRBV18 to TRBJ2-7; TRBD2 matches 8 bases. Germline lookup yields CDR1 KGHSH and CDR2 LQKENI. CDR3 length: 15 amino acids. With 5 bases clipped from V and 7 bases from J, the junction kept 13 bases outside the gene matches. CDR3 sequence: CASSSTPRGAEEQYF. In DNA form, the CDR3 reads TGTGCCAGCTCATCTACTCCGCGGGGGGCTGAAGAGCAGTACTTC.

This chain links TRBV5-6 with TRBJ1-5; D call uncertain. CDR1 is SGHDT and CDR2 is YYEEEE in the germline V gene. V dropped 0 bases and J dropped 9 bases, with 7 bases sitting between them. The CDR3 is made up of 12 amino acids. In DNA, the CDR3 is TGTGCCAGCAGCTTGGGTAAGGCGCCCCAGCATTTT. This encodes CASSLGKAPQHF.

The chain links TRBV18 to TRBJ1-1; 9 bases align to TRBD1. Trimming removed 1 base from V and 2 bases from J; junction bases left unmatched: 5. The germline CDR1 and CDR2 sequences are KGHSH and LQKENI. This CDR3 is 16 amino acids long. The CDR3 DNA is TGTGCCAGCTCACCACGAGGGGACAGGGCAAACACTGAAGCTTTCTTT. Its translation: CASSPRGDRANTEAFF.

The genes are TRBV5-4 and TRBJ2-7; D perhaps matches TRBD2 (5 bases). This CDR3 spans 12 amino acids. V was pared by 2 bases and J by 4 bases, with 7 bases between. Per the germline V gene, CDR1 is SGHNT and CDR2 is YYREEE (reference sequence). CDR3 DNA sequence: TGTGCCAGCAGCTTCGAGCGGTACGAGCAGTACTTC. Its translation: CASSFERYEQYF.

V is TRBV5-1 and J is TRBJ2-3, with D unresolved. The CDR3 runs to 11 residues. Germline lookup yields CDR1 SGHRS and CDR2 YFSETQ. V lost 4 bases and J lost 9, with 9 bases in between. CDR3 in DNA: TGCGCCAGCAGCCTCCCGCCCACGCAGTATTTT. This encodes CASSLPPTQYF.

V and J are TRBV28 and TRBJ1-5; TRBD1 aligns across 7 bases. Germline CDR1 is MDHEN and CDR2 is SYDVKM. V lost 4 bases to trimming and J lost 4 bases; unmatched junction nucleotides: 7. The CDR3 extends over 15 amino acids. The CDR3 reads CASSSHGQVNQPQHF. CDR3 nucleotide sequence: TGTGCCAGCAGTTCTCACGGACAGGTTAATCAGCCCCAGCATTTT.

The chain uses TRBV30 and TRBJ1-5; no definite D call. V was trimmed by 4 bases and J by 6 bases, leaving 16 bases between them. Germline CDR1 GTSNPN, CDR2 SVGIG (reference sequence). The CDR3 consists of 14 residues. The CDR3 region is CAWTSGLASQPQHF. The CDR3 DNA sequence: TGTGCCTGGACTTCGGGCCTCGCTAGTCAGCCCCAGCATTTT.

V gene TRBV2 combines with J gene TRBJ1-4; D unresolved. The CDR3 has 13 residues. Germline V CDR1 and CDR2: SNHLY, FYNNEI. V lost 7 bases and J lost 3, with 9 bases in between. CDR3 sequence: CASTGPANEKLFF. In DNA, the CDR3 is TGTGCCAGCACCGGGCCCGCTAATGAAAAACTGTTTTTT. Together with reference TRBV2 and TRBJ1-4, the CDR3 gives the full variable domain: EPEVTQTPSHQVTQMGQEVILRCVPISNHLYFYWYRQILGQKVEFLVSFYNNEISEKSEIFDDQFSVERPDGSNFTLKIRSTKLEDSAMYFCASTGPANEKLFFGSGTQLSVL.

V usage is TRBV9 and J usage is TRBJ2-1; 7 nucleotides agree with TRBD2. V dropped 0 bases and J dropped 10; count of bases not matched to a gene: 7. The CDR3 has 14 amino acids. Germline V gene data show CDR1 as SGDLS and CDR2 as YYNGEE. CDR3: CASSVAVAGGEQFF. CDR3 coding DNA: TGTGCCAGCAGCGTAGCTGTAGCGGGCGGGGAGCAGTTCTTC.

V gene TRBV7-6 combines with J gene TRBJ2-7, with 11 bases fitting TRBD2. The CDR3 has 16 amino acids. The germline V gene has CDR1 SGHVS and CDR2 FNYEAQ. With V trimmed by 4 bases and J by 4 bases, 9 bases remained unmatched. For the CDR3, the DNA is TGTGCCAGCAGCTACCTAGCCGGGACTAGCGGATACGAGCAGTACTTC. Its translation: CASSYLAGTSGYEQYF.

The chain combines TRBV15 with TRBJ2-3, with D hard to call. Germline CDR1 and CDR2: LNHNV and YYDKDF (reference sequence). Between the trimmed V and J ends, which lost 1 base and 0 bases, there was a span of 5 bases. The CDR3 has 14 residues. The CDR3 DNA sequence: TGTGCCACCAGCAGAGGCGGCAGCACAGATACGCAGTATTTT. Amino acids: CATSRGGSTDTQYF.

The rearrangement joins TRBV7-2 to TRBJ2-7, with 7 bases fitting TRBD1. The V and J ends lost 1 base and 4 bases, in that order; junction bases with no gene match: 13. Germline CDR1 reads SGHTA; CDR2 reads FQGNSA. The CDR3 covers 17 residues. CDR3: CASSLGTPGGLPYEQYF. CDR3 DNA sequence: TGTGCCAGCAGCTTAGGTACTCCAGGGGGTCTTCCTTACGAGCAGTACTTC.

V usage is TRBV10-3 and J usage is TRBJ2-7; D is perhaps TRBD2 (5 bases). The length of the CDR3 is 12 residues. V shed 5 bases and J shed 2 bases, with 7 bases lying between them. Per germline, CDR1 ENHRY and CDR2 SYGVKD. CDR3 sequence reads: CAISPGTYEQYF. The CDR3 DNA sequence: TGTGCCATCAGTCCGGGAACCTACGAGCAGTACTTC.

This clone has only one observation. In DNA form, the CDR3 reads TGTGCCAGCTCACCAACAGGGTATAGCAATCAGCCCCAGCATTTT. Amino acid sequence: CASSPTGYSNQPQHF. The chain links TRBV18 to TRBJ1-5, with D possibly TRBD1 on 6 matching bases. Trimming removed 2 bases at V and 0 bases at J, with 8 bases between. Germline V gene lookup returns CDR1 KGHSH and CDR2 LQKENI. This CDR3 spans 15 amino acids. Full variable domain (remainder filled in from reference TRBV18 and TRBJ1-5): NAGVMQNPRHLVRRRGQEARLRCSPMKGHSHVYWYRQLPEEGLKFMVYLQKENIIDESGMPKERFSAEFPKEGPSILRIQQVVRGDSAAYFCASSPTGYSNQPQHFGDGTRLSIL.

The rearrangement joins TRBV5-4 to TRBJ2-7; tentatively, D is TRBD2 (5 bases). This CDR3 contains 16 residues. Per the germline V gene, CDR1 is SGHNT and CDR2 is YYREEE (reference sequence). The V end was cut by 4 bases, the J end by 2 bases, with 19 bases between. CDR3 DNA sequence: TGTGCCAGCAGCCACCTCGGACTGGGCCCCCCCTACGAGCAGTACTTC. It translates to CASSHLGLGPPYEQYF.

V and J are TRBV6-5 and TRBJ2-1, with 9 bases aligning to TRBD1. V lost 4 bases and J lost 8; bases outside the gene matches: 9. The CDR3 has 15 residues. Germline lookup yields CDR1 MNHEY and CDR2 SVGAGI. The CDR3 loop reads CASSSTGTGMDEQFF. CDR3 nucleotide sequence: TGTGCCAGCAGTTCAACCGGGACAGGGATGGATGAGCAGTTCTTC.

V and J are TRBV11-2 and TRBJ2-7, with 7 positions matching TRBD1. Trimming removed 4 bases from V and 7 bases from J; junction bases left unmatched: 13. This CDR3 is built from 15 residues. Germline-derived CDR1 and CDR2 are SGHAT and FQNNGV. The CDR3 here is CASSSPRGHRGEQYF. DNA for the CDR3: TGTGCCAGCAGCTCTCCTAGGGGGCATCGAGGGGAGCAGTACTTC.

This clone was seen a single time. The V gene is TRBV21-1, the J gene TRBJ2-7; TRBD1, the table's D call, was not compared with the DNA. TRBV21-1 is a pseudogene. The CDR3 spans 14 residues. This chain's CDR3 is CASSTSMGLAEQYF. Written as DNA, the CDR3 is TGTGCCAGCAGCACGTCTATGGGCCTCGCGGAGCAGTACTTC.

This chain connects TRBV2 to TRBJ1-1; D call uncertain. The V gene's germline CDR1 is SNHLY and CDR2 FYNNEI. This CDR3 is built from 15 residues. The V and J ends lost 2 bases and 0 bases respectively, with 10 bases between them. CDR3 residues: CASSERLTMNTEAFF. In nucleotides, the CDR3 is TGTGCCAGCAGTGAAAGGCTGACGATGAACACTGAAGCTTTCTTT.

The chain combines TRBV10-3 with TRBJ2-7; D is unclear. The V end was cut by 6 bases, the J end by 4 bases, with 10 bases between. Germline V gene lookup returns CDR1 ENHRY and CDR2 SYGVKD. The CDR3 loop spans 12 amino acids. Here the CDR3 reads CAISLDAYEQYF. In nucleotides, the CDR3 is TGTGCCATCAGCTTAGACGCTTACGAGCAGTACTTC.

CDR3 residues: CASSKNPGLAAYNEQFF. The CDR3 DNA reads as TGTGCCAGTAGTAAAAATCCGGGACTAGCGGCCTACAATGAGCAGTTCTTC. The V gene is TRBV19, the J gene TRBJ2-1; the match to TRBD2 covers 11 bases. This CDR3 comprises 17 residues. The germline V gene encodes CDR1 LNHDA and CDR2 SQIVND (reference sequence). The V and J ends lost 4 bases and 2 bases, in that order; junction bases with no gene match: 7.

The J gene is TRBJ1-2, the V gene TRBV2; a possible D gene is TRBD1 (5 bases). In germline, CDR1 is SNHLY, CDR2 FYNNEI. The CDR3 spans 14 residues. V shed 6 bases and J shed 5 bases, with 16 bases lying between them. The CDR3 DNA follows: TGTGCCAGCAGGGACCGGGACTGGGAATATGGCTACACCTTC. Protein: CASRDRDWEYGYTF. The full variable domain, in which reference TRBV2 and TRBJ1-2 provide the parts outside the CDR3, is EPEVTQTPSHQVTQMGQEVILRCVPISNHLYFYWYRQILGQKVEFLVSFYNNEISEKSEIFDDQFSVERPDGSNFTLKIRSTKLEDSAMYFCASRDRDWEYGYTFGSGTRLTVV.

The chain links TRBV5-1 to TRBJ2-7; D gene ambiguous. This CDR3 has 14 amino acids. From germline, CDR1 is SGHRS and CDR2 YFSETQ. Trimming removed 2 bases from V and 5 bases from J, with 14 bases in between. DNA for the CDR3: TGCGCCAGCAGCTTTCAGTCTCTCATCGACGAGCAGTACTTC. This gives the protein CASSFQSLIDEQYF.

This clone appeared once. The chain uses TRBV5-4 and TRBJ2-1; D possibly corresponds to TRBD2 (5 bases). The CDR3 extends over 11 amino acids. V lost 4 bases and J 10 bases, leaving 9 bases between the germline ends. CDR1 is SGHNT and CDR2 is YYREEE in the germline V gene (reference sequence). The CDR3 is CASSGRGEQFF. In DNA form, the CDR3 reads TGTGCCAGCAGCGGCAGAGGGGAGCAGTTCTTC.

The rearrangement uses TRBV5-5 and TRBJ2-3; D unresolved. CDR1 SGHKS and CDR2 YYEKEE come from the germline V gene (reference sequence). The V gene lost 1 base and the J gene lost 0 bases, with 9 bases spanning the gap. The CDR3 totals 15 residues. The CDR3 DNA reads as TGTGCCAGCAGCTTGAGCCCGTCTAGCACAGATACGCAGTATTTT. It translates to CASSLSPSSTDTQYF.